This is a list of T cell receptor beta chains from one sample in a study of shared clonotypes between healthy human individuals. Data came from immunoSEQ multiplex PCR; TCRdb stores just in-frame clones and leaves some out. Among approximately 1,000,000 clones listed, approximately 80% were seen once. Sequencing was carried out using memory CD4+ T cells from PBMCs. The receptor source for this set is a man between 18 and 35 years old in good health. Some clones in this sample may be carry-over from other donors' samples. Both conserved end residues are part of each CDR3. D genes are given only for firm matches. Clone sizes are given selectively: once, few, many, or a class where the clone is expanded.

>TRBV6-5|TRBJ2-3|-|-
TGTGCCAGCAGTTACGTTGGTAGCGGAACAGATACGCAGTATTTT
CASSYVGSGTDTQYF
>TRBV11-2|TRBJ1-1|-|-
TGTGCCAGCAGCTTAGTCGCCGGGGCAGTCAACACTGAAGCTTTCTTT
CASSLVAGAVNTEAFF
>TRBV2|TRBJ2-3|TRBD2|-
TGTGCCAGCAGTGAGTCTAGCGGGACAGATACGCAGTATTTT
CASSESSGTDTQYF
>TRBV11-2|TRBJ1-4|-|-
TGTGCCAGCAGCCCCTGGGGGGGCACTAATGAAAAACTGTTTTTT
CASSPWGGTNEKLFF
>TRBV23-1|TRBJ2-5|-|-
TGCGCCAGCAGTCACCTAAAGTACAGAGACCAAGAGACCCAGTACTTC
CASSHLKYRDQETQYF
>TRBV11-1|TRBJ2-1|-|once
TGTGCCAGCAGCCTCAGGGGGGGGATGCATGAGCAGTTCTTC
CASSLRGGMHEQFF
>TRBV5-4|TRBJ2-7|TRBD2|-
TGTGCCAGCAGCCCCCCCGGGGCGGGAGGCGACGAGCAGTACTTC
CASSPPGAGGDEQYF
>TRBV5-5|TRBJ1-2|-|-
TGTGCCAGCAGCGTATCAGGGCGGCAAGGGGGCTACACCTTC
CASSVSGRQGGYTF
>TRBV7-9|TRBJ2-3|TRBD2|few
TGTGCCAGCAGCTCCCGACTAGCGGATACGCAGTATTTT
CASSSRLADTQYF
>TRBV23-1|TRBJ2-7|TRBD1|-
TGCGCCAGCAGTCAATTTTTGACAGGGGGCGCTGGAAAGAGAGTCGAGCAGTACTTC
CASSQFLTGGAGKRVEQYF
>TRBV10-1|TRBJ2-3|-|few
TGCGCCAGCAGTGAGGGCGGTTTCACAGATACGCAGTATTTT
CASSEGGFTDTQYF
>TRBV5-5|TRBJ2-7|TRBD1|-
TGTGCCAGCAGCTACGCCCAGGGGACAGGGGGATACGAGCAGTACTTC
CASSYAQGTGGYEQYF
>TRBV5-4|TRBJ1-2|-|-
TGTGCCAGCAGCCCCTTTCAAAGTAACTATGGCTACACCTTC
CASSPFQSNYGYTF
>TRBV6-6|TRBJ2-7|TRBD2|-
TGTGCCAGCAGTTCGGAGGATTCTAGCGGGAGCTACGAGCAGTACTTC
CASSSEDSSGSYEQYF
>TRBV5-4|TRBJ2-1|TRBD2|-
TGTGCCAGCAGCTCAGCTAGCGGAGCCTACAATGAGCAGTTCTTC
CASSSASGAYNEQFF
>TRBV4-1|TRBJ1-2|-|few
TGCGCCAGCAGACCACAGGGTAACTATGGCTACACCTTC
CASRPQGNYGYTF
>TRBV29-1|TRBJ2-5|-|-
TGCAGCGTTGTCGGCGGGAAAGAGACCCAGTACTTC
CSVVGGKETQYF
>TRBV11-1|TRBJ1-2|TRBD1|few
TGTGCCAGCAGCCAAGGACAGGGGTTAAGTTATGGCTACACCTTC
CASSQGQGLSYGYTF
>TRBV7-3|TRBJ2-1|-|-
TGTGCCAGCAGCGCCACCGGGACTGAGTTTCGTGGGGAGCAGTTCTTC
CASSATGTEFRGEQFF
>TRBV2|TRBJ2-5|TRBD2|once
TGTGCCAGCAGTTCTTCTAGCGGAGCACAGTACTTC
CASSSSSGAQYF
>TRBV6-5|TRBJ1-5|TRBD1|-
TGTGCCAGCAGTTACTCAGGACAGGGCGGACAGCCCCAGCATTTT
CASSYSGQGGQPQHF
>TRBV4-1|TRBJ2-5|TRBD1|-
TGCGCCAGCAGCCAGGTTCCGGGACAGAGGGAGGAGACCCAGTACTTC
CASSQVPGQREETQYF
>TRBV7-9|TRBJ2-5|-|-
TGTGCCAGCACCACGCTACAAGAGACCCAGTACTTC
CASTTLQETQYF
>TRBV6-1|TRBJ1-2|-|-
TGTGCCAGCAGTGAAGGGTTAGGGCTTGGAGTTAACTATGGCTACACCTTC
CASSEGLGLGVNYGYTF
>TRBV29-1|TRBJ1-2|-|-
TGCAGCGCCTCGAACGTAAGGTCCTATGGCTACACCTTC
CSASNVRSYGYTF
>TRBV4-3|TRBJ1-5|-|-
TGCGCCAGCAGCCAAGATCGGGGTCCTAATAGCAATCAGCCCCAGCATTTT
CASSQDRGPNSNQPQHF
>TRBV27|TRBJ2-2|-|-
TGTGCCAGCAGTAAGGTTTTCACCGGGGAGCTGTTTTTT
CASSKVFTGELFF
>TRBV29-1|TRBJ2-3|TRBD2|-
TGCAGCGGACAAACCGGACTAGCCGAGACAGATACGCAGTATTTT
CSGQTGLAETDTQYF
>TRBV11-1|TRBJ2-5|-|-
TGTGCCAGCAGCCCGGTTGGGGGGGCCAGAGAGACCCAGTACTTC
CASSPVGGARETQYF
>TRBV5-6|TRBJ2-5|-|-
TGTGCCAGCAGCTTGGGACAGCAAGAGACCCAGTACTTC
CASSLGQQETQYF
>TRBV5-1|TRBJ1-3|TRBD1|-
TGCGCCAGCAGCTTAGACAGGGCTGGAAACACCATATATTTT
CASSLDRAGNTIYF
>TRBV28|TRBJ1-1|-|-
TGTGCCAGCAGCGGCGAGGGGATGAACACTGAAGCTTTCTTT
CASSGEGMNTEAFF
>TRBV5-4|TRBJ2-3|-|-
TGTGCCAGCAGCTTCGGCAGCCCCAGCACAGATACGCAGTATTTT
CASSFGSPSTDTQYF
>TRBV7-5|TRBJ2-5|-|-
TGTGCCAGAAGCCCTCTTTTCGTTGCGATCCAAGAGACCCAGTACTTC
CARSPLFVAIQETQYF
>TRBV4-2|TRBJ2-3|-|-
TGTGCCAGCAGCCGGAAACTCTCAGACCGAACAGATACGCAGTATTTT
CASSRKLSDRTDTQYF
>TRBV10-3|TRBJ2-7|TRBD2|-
TGTGCCACCAGAACCTTAGCGGGAGATGGTGAGCAGTACTTC
CATRTLAGDGEQYF
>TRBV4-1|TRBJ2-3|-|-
TGCGCCACCGAAAAGCGGTTGGGGCGGGATACGCAGTATTTT
CATEKRLGRDTQYF
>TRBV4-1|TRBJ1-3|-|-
TGCGCCAGCAGCCAGATGTCAGGAAACACCATATATTTT
CASSQMSGNTIYF
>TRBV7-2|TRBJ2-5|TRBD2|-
TGTGCCAGCAGCAAAGGCCCTAGCGGGAGAGAGACCCAGTACTTC
CASSKGPSGRETQYF
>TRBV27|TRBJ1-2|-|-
TGTGCCAGCAGTACCTTTTTCCAAACAGTTAACTATGGCTACACCTTC
CASSTFFQTVNYGYTF
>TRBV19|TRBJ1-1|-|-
TGTGCCAGTAGTATAGATTTGATGAACACTGAAGCTTTCTTT
CASSIDLMNTEAFF
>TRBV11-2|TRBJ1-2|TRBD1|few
TGTGCCAGCAGTCCGGACAGGGACTATGGCTACACCTTC
CASSPDRDYGYTF
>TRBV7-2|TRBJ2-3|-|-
TGTGCCAGCAGCTTAGACTGGTGGGGGGCGAGCACAGATACGCAGTATTTT
CASSLDWWGASTDTQYF
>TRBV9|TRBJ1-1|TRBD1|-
TGTGCCAGCAGCTTCAGGGACAGGGGAGGGACTGAAGCTTTCTTT
CASSFRDRGGTEAFF
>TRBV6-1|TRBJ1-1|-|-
TGTGCCAGCAGTCTAGCGAACACTGAAGCTTTCTTT
CASSLANTEAFF
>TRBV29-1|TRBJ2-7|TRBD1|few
TGCAGCGCCACAAGGGGACAGGGCTCCTACGAGCAGTACTTC
CSATRGQGSYEQYF